This T cell receptor beta chain derives from a study of control samples from healthy donors and cancer patients. Clones were read by immunoSEQ multiplex PCR, and TCRdb kept only the in-frame ones, dropping some. The sample yields fewer than 500,000 clones, around nine tenths seen once. Germline CDR1 and CDR2: GTSNPN and SVGIG (reference sequence). V lost 8 bases, J lost 5 bases, and 15 bases lay in between. This CDR3 spans 12 amino acids. The receptor was isolated from a man aged 40-49 years with head and neck cancer. The gene calls are TRBV30 and TRBJ1-1, with D possibly matching TRBD1 (5 bases). Sequenced input: PBMCs. DNA of the CDR3: TGTGCCCAGCAACCGGGGCTGACTGAAGCTTTCTTT. The encoded protein is CAQQPGLTEAFF.